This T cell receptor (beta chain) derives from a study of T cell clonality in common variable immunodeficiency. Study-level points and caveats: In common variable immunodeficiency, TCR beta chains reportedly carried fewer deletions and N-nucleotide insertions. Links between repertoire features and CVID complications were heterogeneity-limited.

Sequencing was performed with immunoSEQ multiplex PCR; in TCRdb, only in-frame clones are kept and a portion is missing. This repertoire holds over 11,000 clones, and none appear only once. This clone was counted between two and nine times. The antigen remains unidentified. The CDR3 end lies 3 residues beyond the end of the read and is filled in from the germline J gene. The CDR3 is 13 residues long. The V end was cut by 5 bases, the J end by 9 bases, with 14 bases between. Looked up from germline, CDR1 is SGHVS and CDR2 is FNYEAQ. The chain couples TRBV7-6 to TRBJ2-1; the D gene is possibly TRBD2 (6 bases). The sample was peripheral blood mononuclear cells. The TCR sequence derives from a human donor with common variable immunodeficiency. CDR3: CASSAGSQGEQFF. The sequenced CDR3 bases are TGTGCCAGCAGCGCCGGGAGTCAGGGTGAG.